A selection of T cell receptor beta chains follows, all from one sample in a study of blood T cell repertoires in COVID-19. TCRdb's table, derived via immunoSEQ multiplex PCR, lists solely in-frame clones and lacks some. This table holds some 140,000 clones, approximately 78% found once. Sequenced material: peripheral blood. These receptors originate from a man aged 60 to 75 who had recovered from COVID-19. CDR3s include the opening cysteine and the closing phenylalanine or tryptophan. A D gene is named only where the DNA matches it firmly. Clone sizes are given selectively: once, few, many, or a class where the clone is expanded.

D gene: TRBD1
J gene: TRBJ1-5
clone size: NA
V gene: TRBV6-5
CDR3 length: 15
CDR3 DNA: TGTGCCAGCAGTAGGACAGGGGCCTCTGATCAGCCCCAGCATTTT
CDR3 protein: CASSRTGASDQPQHF

D gene: NA
J gene: TRBJ2-3
clone size: NA
V gene: TRBV7-8
CDR3 length: 15
CDR3 DNA: TGTGCCAGCAGCTTAGCGTTTTCGGGGACAGATACGCAGTATTTT
CDR3 protein: CASSLAFSGTDTQYF

D gene: NA
J gene: TRBJ2-2
clone size: NA
V gene: TRBV19
CDR3 length: 14
CDR3 DNA: TGTGCCAGTAGCCCCACAGCGAACACCGGGGAGCTGTTTTTT
CDR3 protein: CASSPTANTGELFF

D gene: NA
J gene: TRBJ1-3
clone size: NA
V gene: TRBV5-4
CDR3 length: 14
CDR3 DNA: TGTGCCAGCAGCCCGGACAACTCTGGAAACACCATATATTTT
CDR3 protein: CASSPDNSGNTIYF

D gene: TRBD1
J gene: TRBJ1-5
clone size: NA
V gene: TRBV30
CDR3 length: 12
CDR3 DNA: TGTGCCGGCCAGGGGGCCGGTCAGCCCCAGCATTTT
CDR3 protein: CAGQGAGQPQHF

D gene: NA
J gene: TRBJ2-3
clone size: few
V gene: TRBV7-3
CDR3 length: 15
CDR3 DNA: TGTGCCAGCAGCTTAAAACTTACGGGCACAGATACGCAGTATTTT
CDR3 protein: CASSLKLTGTDTQYF

D gene: NA
J gene: TRBJ1-5
clone size: medium-sized
V gene: TRBV6-5
CDR3 length: 15
CDR3 DNA: TGTGCCAGCAGCGACGGGACACCTAGCAATCAGCCCCAGCATTTT
CDR3 protein: CASSDGTPSNQPQHF

D gene: TRBD1
J gene: TRBJ1-5
clone size: once
V gene: TRBV10-3
CDR3 length: 14
CDR3 DNA: TGTGCCACTCAGACAGGGATTCCGGATCAGCCCCAGCATTTT
CDR3 protein: CATQTGIPDQPQHF

D gene: NA
J gene: TRBJ2-5
clone size: NA
V gene: TRBV5-1
CDR3 length: 14
CDR3 DNA: TGCGCCAGCAGCTTGGGAAGGGGGATCGAGACCCAGTACTTC
CDR3 protein: CASSLGRGIETQYF

D gene: NA
J gene: TRBJ1-2
clone size: NA
V gene: TRBV6-1
CDR3 length: 16
CDR3 DNA: NA
CDR3 protein: CASSEDSGQAGGGYTF

D gene: TRBD2
J gene: TRBJ2-7
clone size: NA
V gene: TRBV10-3
CDR3 length: 16
CDR3 DNA: TGTGCCATCAGTGAGTTTGGTACTAGCGGGGGTGACGAGCAGTACTTC
CDR3 protein: CAISEFGTSGGDEQYF

D gene: NA
J gene: TRBJ1-3
clone size: few
V gene: TRBV7-2
CDR3 length: 17
CDR3 DNA: TGTGCCAGCAGCTTAGGGGCAGCACCATACTCTGGAAACACCATATATTTT
CDR3 protein: CASSLGAAPYSGNTIYF

D gene: NA
J gene: TRBJ2-7
clone size: NA
V gene: TRBV6-5
CDR3 length: 15
CDR3 DNA: TGTGCCAGCAGTTACAGTTCGGCAGGGGTCTACGAGCAGTACTTC
CDR3 protein: CASSYSSAGVYEQYF

D gene: TRBD1
J gene: TRBJ2-5
clone size: NA
V gene: TRBV19
CDR3 length: 13
CDR3 DNA: TGTGCCAGTAATGGACAGGTCGGGGAGACCCAGTACTTC
CDR3 protein: CASNGQVGETQYF

D gene: NA
J gene: TRBJ2-3
clone size: NA
V gene: TRBV2
CDR3 length: 15
CDR3 DNA: TGTGCCACAGGTTTGGAGGGCGGTGGCACAGATACGCAGTATTTT
CDR3 protein: CATGLEGGGTDTQYF

D gene: TRBD1
J gene: TRBJ1-1
clone size: NA
V gene: TRBV7-3
CDR3 length: 15
CDR3 DNA: TGTGCCAGCAGCTTAGAACCGGGACAGGGTGCTGAAGCTTTCTTT
CDR3 protein: CASSLEPGQGAEAFF

D gene: NA
J gene: TRBJ2-3
clone size: NA
V gene: TRBV27
CDR3 length: 14
CDR3 DNA: TGTGCCAGCAGTTTCGGCAGGAACACAGATACGCAGTATTTT
CDR3 protein: CASSFGRNTDTQYF

D gene: NA
J gene: TRBJ1-1
clone size: NA
V gene: TRBV9
CDR3 length: 14
CDR3 DNA: TGTGCCAGCAGCGGCCGGGTACCCAGCACTGAAGCTTTCTTT
CDR3 protein: CASSGRVPSTEAFF

D gene: NA
J gene: TRBJ1-5
clone size: NA
V gene: TRBV21-1
CDR3 length: 12
CDR3 DNA: TGTGCCGGACAGGGGGACAATCAGCCCCAGCATTTT
CDR3 protein: CAGQGDNQPQHF

D gene: NA
J gene: TRBJ2-5
clone size: few
V gene: TRBV19
CDR3 length: 13
CDR3 DNA: TGTGCCAGTAGTATTAAGCTTTCCGAGACCCAGTACTTC
CDR3 protein: CASSIKLSETQYF

D gene: TRBD1
J gene: TRBJ1-5
clone size: NA
V gene: TRBV2
CDR3 length: 16
CDR3 DNA: TGTGCCAGCAGTGGACAGGGGGCATCAAGCAATCAGCCCCAGCATTTT
CDR3 protein: CASSGQGASSNQPQHF

D gene: NA
J gene: TRBJ2-1
clone size: NA
V gene: TRBV7-8
CDR3 length: 12
CDR3 DNA: TGTGCCAGCAGCCGGGTTAGCAATGAGCAGTTCTTC
CDR3 protein: CASSRVSNEQFF

D gene: NA
J gene: TRBJ1-6
clone size: NA
V gene: TRBV3-1/TRBV3-2
CDR3 length: 14
CDR3 DNA: TGTGCCAGCAGCCAACAGGGTTCTAATTCACCCCTCCACTTT
CDR3 protein: CASSQQGSNSPLHF

D gene: TRBD2
J gene: TRBJ2-1
clone size: few
V gene: TRBV5-4
CDR3 length: 16
CDR3 DNA: TGTGCCAGCAGCTCAAGCGGGGGGGCCGCCTACAATGAGCAGTTCTTC
CDR3 protein: CASSSSGGAAYNEQFF

D gene: NA
J gene: TRBJ1-4
clone size: NA
V gene: TRBV7-8
CDR3 length: 17
CDR3 DNA: TGTGCCAGCAGCCCGTACCGAGGGCGGAACTCCAATGAAAAACTGTTTTTT
CDR3 protein: CASSPYRGRNSNEKLFF

D gene: NA
J gene: TRBJ2-4
clone size: NA
V gene: TRBV13
CDR3 length: 16
CDR3 DNA: TGTGCCAGCAGGAACTCAGGGTTCACAGCCAAAAACATTCAGTACTTC
CDR3 protein: CASRNSGFTAKNIQYF

D gene: TRBD1
J gene: TRBJ2-7
clone size: NA
V gene: TRBV5-4
CDR3 length: 15
CDR3 DNA: TGTGCCAGCAGCTTGGACAGGGGCAGCTCCTACGAGCAGTACTTC
CDR3 protein: CASSLDRGSSYEQYF